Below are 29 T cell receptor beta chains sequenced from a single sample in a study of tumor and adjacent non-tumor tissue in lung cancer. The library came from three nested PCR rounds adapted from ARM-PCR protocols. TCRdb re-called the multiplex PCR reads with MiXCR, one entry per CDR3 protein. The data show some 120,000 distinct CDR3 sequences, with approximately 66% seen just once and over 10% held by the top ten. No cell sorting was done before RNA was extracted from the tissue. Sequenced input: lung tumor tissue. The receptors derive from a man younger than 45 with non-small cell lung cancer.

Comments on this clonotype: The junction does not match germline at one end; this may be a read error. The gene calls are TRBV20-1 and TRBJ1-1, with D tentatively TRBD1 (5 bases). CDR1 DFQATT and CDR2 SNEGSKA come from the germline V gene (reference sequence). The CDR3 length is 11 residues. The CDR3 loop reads CSVTSGPEVFF. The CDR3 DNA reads TGCAGTGTTACCTCGGGACCCGAAGTTTTCTTT.

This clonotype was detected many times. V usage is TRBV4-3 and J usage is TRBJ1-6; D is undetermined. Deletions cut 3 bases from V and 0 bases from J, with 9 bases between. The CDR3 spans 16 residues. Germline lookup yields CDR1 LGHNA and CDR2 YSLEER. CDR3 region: CASSQRASSYNSPLHF. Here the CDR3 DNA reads TGCGCCAGCAGCCAGCGGGCGAGCTCCTATAATTCACCCCTCCACTTT.

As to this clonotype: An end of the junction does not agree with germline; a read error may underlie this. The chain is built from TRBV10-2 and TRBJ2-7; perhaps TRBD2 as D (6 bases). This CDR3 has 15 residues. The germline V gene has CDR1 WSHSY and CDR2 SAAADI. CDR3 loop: CASSLPGLSAHEEFF. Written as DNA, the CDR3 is TGCGCCAGCAGCCTCCCGGGACTCTCGGCCCACGAGGAGTTCTTC.

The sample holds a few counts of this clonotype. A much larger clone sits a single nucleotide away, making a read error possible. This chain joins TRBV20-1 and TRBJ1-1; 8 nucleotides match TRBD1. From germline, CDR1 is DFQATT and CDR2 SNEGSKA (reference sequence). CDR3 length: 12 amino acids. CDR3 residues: CRAQGANTEVFF. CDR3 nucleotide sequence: TGCAGGGCCCAGGGGGCCAACACTGAAGTTTTCTTT.

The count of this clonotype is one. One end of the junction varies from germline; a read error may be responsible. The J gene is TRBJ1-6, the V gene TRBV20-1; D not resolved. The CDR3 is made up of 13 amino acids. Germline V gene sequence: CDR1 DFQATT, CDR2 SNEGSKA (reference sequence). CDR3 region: CTVRVGINSPLHF. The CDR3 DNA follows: TGTACTGTTAGAGTAGGGATCAATTCACCCCTCCACTTT.

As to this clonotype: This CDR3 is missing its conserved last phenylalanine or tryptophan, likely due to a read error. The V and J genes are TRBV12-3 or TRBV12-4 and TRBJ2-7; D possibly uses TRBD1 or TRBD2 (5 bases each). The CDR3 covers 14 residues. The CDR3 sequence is CASSLAGTLYEQYL. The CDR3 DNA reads TGTGCTAGCAGTTTGGCAGGGACCCTATACGAGCAGTACTTA.

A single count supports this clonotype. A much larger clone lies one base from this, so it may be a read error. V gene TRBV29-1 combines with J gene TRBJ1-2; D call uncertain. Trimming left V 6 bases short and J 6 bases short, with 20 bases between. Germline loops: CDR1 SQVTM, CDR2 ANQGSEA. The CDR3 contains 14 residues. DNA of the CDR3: TGCAGCGTAGCCGCGGGGTGTCTAAGGAATGGCTACACCTTC. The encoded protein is CSVAAGCLRNGYTF.

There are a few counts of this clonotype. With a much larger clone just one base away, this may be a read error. The CDR3 is CASSEGLAGDTHYF. The CDR3, as DNA: TGTGCCAGCAGTGAAGGACTAGCGGGAGATACGCACTATTTT. The chain combines TRBV6-1 with TRBJ2-3; 12 bases line up with TRBD2. There are 14 residues in the CDR3. Germline lookup yields CDR1 MNHNS and CDR2 SASEGT.

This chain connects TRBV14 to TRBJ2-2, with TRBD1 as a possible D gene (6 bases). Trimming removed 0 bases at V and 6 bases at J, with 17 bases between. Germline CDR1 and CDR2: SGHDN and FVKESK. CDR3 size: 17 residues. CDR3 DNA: TGTGCCAGCAGCCAAGAACGCAGGGGCCGAGACTCCGGGGAGCTGTTTTTT. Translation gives CASSQERRGRDSGELFF. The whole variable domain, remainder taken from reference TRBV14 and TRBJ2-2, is EAGVTQFPSHSVIEKGQTVTLRCDPISGHDNLYWYRRVMGKEIKFLLHFVKESKQDESGMPNNRFLAERTGGTYSTLKVQPAELEDSGVYFCASSQERRGRDSGELFFGEGSRLTVL.

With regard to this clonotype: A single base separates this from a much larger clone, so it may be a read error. The CDR3 is CSASISGASYSEQFF. CDR3 DNA sequence: TGCAGTGCTAGTATCAGCGGAGCCTCCTACAGTGAGCAGTTCTTC. This sequence joins TRBV20-1 and TRBJ2-1; maybe TRBD2 (5 bases). This CDR3 region has 15 residues. The V gene's germline CDR1 is DFQATT and CDR2 SNEGSKA (reference sequence).

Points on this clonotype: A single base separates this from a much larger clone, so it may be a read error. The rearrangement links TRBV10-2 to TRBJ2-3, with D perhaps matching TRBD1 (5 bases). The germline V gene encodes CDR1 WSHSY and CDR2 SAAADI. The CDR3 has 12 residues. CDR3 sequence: CVSTGAGDTQYF. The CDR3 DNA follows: TGCGTCAGCACTGGGGCTGGAGATACGCAGTATTTT.

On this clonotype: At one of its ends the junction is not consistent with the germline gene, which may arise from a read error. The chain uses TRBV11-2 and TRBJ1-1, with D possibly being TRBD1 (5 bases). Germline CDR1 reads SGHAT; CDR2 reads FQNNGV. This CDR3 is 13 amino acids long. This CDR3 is CASSFTADTEAYF. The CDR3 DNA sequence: TGTGCCAGCAGCTTTACAGCGGACACTGAAGCTTATTTT.

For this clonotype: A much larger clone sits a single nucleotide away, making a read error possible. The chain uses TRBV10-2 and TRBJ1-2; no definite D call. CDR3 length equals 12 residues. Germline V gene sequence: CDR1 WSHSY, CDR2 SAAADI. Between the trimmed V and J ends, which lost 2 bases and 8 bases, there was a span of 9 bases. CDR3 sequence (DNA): TGCGCCAGCAGTGAGGACGGATGGGGCTACACCTTC. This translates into CASSEDGWGYTF.

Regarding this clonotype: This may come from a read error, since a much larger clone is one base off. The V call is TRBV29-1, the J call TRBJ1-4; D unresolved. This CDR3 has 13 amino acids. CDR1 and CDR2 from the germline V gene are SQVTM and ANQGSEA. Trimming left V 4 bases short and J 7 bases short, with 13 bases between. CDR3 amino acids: CSVAGWAIEKLFF. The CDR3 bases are TGCAGCGTTGCGGGCTGGGCTATTGAAAAACTGTTTTTT.

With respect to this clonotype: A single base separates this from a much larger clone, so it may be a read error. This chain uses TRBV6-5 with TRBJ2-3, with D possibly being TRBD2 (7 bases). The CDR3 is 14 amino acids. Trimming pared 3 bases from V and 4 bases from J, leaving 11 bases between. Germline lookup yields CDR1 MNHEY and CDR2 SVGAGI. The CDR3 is CASSYGGAPDTQYF. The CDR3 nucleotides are TGTGCCAGCAGTTATGGGGGGGCCCCAGATACGCAGTATTTT.

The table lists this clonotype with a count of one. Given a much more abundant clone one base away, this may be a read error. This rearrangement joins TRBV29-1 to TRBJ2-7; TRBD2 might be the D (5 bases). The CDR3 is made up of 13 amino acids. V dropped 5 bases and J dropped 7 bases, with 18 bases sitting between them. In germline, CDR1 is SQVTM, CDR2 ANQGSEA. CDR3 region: CSVYSGSTLEQYF. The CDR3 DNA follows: TGCAGCGTTTATTCGGGATCTACGCTGGAGCAGTACTTC.

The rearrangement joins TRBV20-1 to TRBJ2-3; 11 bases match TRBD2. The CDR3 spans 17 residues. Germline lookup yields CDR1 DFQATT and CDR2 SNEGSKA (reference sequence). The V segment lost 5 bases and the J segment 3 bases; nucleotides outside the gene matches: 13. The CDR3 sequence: CSAENSPRLAGTDTQYF. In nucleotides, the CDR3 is TGCAGTGCTGAAAACTCACCGAGACTAGCGGGAACAGATACGCAGTATTTT.

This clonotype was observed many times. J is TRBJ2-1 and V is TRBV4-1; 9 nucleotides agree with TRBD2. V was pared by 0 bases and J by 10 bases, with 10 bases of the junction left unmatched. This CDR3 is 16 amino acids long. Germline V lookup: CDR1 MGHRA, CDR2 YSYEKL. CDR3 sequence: CASSQDLGAGGREQFF. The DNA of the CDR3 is TGCGCCAGCAGCCAAGATCTGGGAGCGGGAGGACGAGAGCAGTTCTTC.

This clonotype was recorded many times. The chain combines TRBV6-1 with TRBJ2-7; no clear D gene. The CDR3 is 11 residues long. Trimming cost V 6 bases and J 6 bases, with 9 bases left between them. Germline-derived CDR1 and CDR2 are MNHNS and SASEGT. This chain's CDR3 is CASSSVGEQYF. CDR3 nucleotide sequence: TGTGCCAGCAGCTCGGTGGGCGAGCAGTACTTC.

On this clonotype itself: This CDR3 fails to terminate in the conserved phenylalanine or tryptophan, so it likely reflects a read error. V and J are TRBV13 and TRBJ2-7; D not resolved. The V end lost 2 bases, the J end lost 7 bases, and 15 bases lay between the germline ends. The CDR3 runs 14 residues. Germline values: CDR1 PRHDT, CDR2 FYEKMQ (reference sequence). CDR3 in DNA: TGTGCCAGCAGCTTATCGCCAGTGCTACATGAGCAGTACATC. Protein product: CASSLSPVLHEQYI.

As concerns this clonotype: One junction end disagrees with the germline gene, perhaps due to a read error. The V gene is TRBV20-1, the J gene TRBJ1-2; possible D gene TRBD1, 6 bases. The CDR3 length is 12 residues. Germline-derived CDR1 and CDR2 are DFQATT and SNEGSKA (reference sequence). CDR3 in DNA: TGCAGTGCCCGAGTGGGGGGCTATGACTACACCTTC. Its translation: CSARVGGYDYTF.

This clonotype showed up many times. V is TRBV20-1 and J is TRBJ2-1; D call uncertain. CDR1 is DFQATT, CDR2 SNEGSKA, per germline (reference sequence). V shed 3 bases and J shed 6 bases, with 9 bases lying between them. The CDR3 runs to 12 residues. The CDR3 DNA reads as TGCAGTGCTAGCCGTAGTGGCAATGAGCAGTTCTTC. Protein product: CSASRSGNEQFF.

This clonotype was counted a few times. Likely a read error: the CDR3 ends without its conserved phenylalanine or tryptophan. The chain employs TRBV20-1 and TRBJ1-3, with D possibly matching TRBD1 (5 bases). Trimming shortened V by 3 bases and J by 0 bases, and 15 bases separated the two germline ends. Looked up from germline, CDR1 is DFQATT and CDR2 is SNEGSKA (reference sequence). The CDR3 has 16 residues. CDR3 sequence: CSARPTGGGSGNTIYL. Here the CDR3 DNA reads TGCAGTGCTAGGCCCACTGGGGGAGGCTCTGGAAACACCATATATCTT.

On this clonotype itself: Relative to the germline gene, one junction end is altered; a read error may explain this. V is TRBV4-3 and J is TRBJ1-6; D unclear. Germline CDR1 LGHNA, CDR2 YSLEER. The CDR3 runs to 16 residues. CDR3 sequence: CASSQRACSYNSPLHF. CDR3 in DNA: TGCGCCAGCAGCCAGCGGGCGTGCTCCTATAATTCACCACTCCACTTT.

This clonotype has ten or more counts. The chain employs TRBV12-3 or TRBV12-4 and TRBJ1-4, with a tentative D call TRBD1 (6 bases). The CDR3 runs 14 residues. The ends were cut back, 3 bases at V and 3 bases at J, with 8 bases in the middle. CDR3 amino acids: CASSLGASNEKLFF. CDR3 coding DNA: TGTGCCAGCAGTTTGGGGGCATCTAATGAAAAACTGTTTTTT.

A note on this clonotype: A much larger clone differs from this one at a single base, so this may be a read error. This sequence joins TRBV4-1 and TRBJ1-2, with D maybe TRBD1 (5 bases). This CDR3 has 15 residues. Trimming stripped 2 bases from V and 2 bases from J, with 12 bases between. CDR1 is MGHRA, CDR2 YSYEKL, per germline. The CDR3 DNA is TGCGCCAGCAGCCAACGCACAGGATACAACTATGGCTACACCTTC. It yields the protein CASSQRTGYNYGYTF.

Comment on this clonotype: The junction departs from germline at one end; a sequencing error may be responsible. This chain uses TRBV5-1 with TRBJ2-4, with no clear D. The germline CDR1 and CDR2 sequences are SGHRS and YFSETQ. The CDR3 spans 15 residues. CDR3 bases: TGCACCAGCAGACGCAGCACGGGCGCCAAAAACATTCAGTACTTC. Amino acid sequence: CTSRRSTGAKNIQYF.

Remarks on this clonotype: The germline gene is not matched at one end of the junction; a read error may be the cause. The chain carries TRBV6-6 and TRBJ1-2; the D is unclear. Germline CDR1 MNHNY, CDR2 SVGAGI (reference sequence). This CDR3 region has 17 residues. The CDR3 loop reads CASSYSKAGAGDYDYTF. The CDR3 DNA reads TGTGCCAGCAGTTACTCGAAGGCAGGTGCCGGAGACTATGACTACACCTTC.

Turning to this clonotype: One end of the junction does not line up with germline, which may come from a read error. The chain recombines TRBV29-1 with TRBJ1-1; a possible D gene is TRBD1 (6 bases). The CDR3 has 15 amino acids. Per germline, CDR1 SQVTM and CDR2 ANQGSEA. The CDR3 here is CGVVFGLGGFGEAFF. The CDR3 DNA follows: TGCGGCGTTGTGTTTGGGTTAGGGGGATTTGGTGAAGCTTTCTTT.